This T cell receptor (beta chain) was sequenced for a study of T cells expressing NK-cell markers. On the study more broadly: The TCR beta repertoires originated in sorted CD3+CD56+NKG2C+, CD3+CD56+NKG2C- and CD3+CD56-NKG2C+ T cells. There were seven HCMV-seropositive donors and one seronegative donor among the eight sequenced.

The CDR3 covers 13 residues. Germline loops: CDR1 MNHNY, CDR2 SVGAGI (reference sequence). On this clonotype itself: Antigen: not known.

For each CDR3 protein, TCRdb gives one entry from its re-call of the 5' RACE reads, without DNA. This table holds about 540,000 distinct CDR3 sequences. Study-level results: Clones of NKG2C+ T cells that had expanded were of unclear HCMV specificity. Several donors likewise had their CD3+CD56-NKG2C+ fraction led by these clonotypes.

The chain employs TRBV6-6 and TRBJ2-4; with no DNA, the TCRdb D assignment of TRBD1 cannot be verified. Sequencing was done on a sample of blood T cells: a sorted CD56 or NKG2C T cell subset, CD4+ or CD8+ T cells, or bulk PBMC T cells (not recorded which). The sequence came from a man aged 18 to 30 in good health. CDR3 amino acids: CASWGLGQPIQYF.